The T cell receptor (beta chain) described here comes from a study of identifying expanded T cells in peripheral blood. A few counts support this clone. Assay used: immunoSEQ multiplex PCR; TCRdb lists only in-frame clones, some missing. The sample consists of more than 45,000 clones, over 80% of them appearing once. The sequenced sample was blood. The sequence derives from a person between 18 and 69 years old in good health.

The CDR3 sequence is CASSSGTSGSYRYNEQFF. The CDR3 DNA reads TGTGCCAGCAGCTCCGGGACTAGCGGGAGTTATAGGTACAATGAGCAGTTCTTC. The chain is built from TRBV7-8 and TRBJ2-1; the match to TRBD2 covers 14 bases. The germline gives CDR1 SGHVS, CDR2 FQNEAQ. V lost 4 bases, J lost 4 bases, and 9 bases stayed unmatched. This CDR3 has 18 residues. The full variable domain, with the rest looked up from reference TRBV7-8 and TRBJ2-1, is GAGVSQSPRYKVAKRGQDVALRCDPISGHVSLFWYQQALGQGPEFLTYFQNEAQLDKSGLPSDRFFAERPEGSVSTLKIQRTQQEDSAVYLCASSSGTSGSYRYNEQFFGPGTRLTVL.